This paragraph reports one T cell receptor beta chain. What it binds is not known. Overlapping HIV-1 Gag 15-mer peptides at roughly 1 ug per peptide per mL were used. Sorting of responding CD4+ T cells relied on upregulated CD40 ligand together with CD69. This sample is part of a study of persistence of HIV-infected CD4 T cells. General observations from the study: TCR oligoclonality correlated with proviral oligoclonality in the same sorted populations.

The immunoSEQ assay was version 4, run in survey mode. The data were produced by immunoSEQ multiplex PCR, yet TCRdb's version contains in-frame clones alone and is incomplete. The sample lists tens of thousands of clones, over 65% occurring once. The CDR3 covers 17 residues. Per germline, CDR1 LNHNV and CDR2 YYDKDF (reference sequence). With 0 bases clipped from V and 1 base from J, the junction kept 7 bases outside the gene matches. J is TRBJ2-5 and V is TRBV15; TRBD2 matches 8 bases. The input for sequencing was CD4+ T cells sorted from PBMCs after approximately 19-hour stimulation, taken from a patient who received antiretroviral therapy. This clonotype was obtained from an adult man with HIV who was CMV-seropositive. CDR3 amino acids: CATSRDLTSGTQETQYF. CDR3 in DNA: TGTGCCACCAGCAGAGACTTAACTAGCGGAACCCAAGAGACCCAGTACTTC. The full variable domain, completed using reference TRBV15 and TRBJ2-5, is DAMVIQNPRYQVTQFGKPVTLSCSQTLNHNVMYWYQQKSSQAPKLLFHYYDKDFNNEADTPDNFQSRRPNTSFCFLDIRSPGLGDTAMYLCATSRDLTSGTQETQYFGPGTRLLVL.